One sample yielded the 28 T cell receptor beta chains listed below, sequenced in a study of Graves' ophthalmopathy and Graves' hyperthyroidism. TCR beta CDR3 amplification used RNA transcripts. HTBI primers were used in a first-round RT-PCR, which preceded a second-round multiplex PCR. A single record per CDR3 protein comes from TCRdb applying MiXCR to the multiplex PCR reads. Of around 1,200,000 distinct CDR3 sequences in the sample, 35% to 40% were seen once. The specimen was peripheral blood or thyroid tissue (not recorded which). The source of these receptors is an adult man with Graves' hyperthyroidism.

CDR3 sequence: CASSPAAPDTQYF. For the CDR3, the DNA is TGTGCCAGCAGCCCCGCTGCCCCAGATACGCAGTATTTT. J is TRBJ2-3 and V is TRBV4-2; D gene ambiguous. The germline V gene encodes CDR1 LGHNA and CDR2 YNFKEQ. Trimming removed 4 bases from V and 4 bases from J, with 9 bases in between. CDR3 size: 13 residues.

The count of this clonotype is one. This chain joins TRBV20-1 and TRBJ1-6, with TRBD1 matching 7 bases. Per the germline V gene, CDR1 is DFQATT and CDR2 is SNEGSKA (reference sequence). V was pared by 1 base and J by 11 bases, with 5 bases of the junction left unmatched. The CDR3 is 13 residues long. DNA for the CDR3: TGCAGTGCTAGAGTACAGGGGATTGCACCCCTCCACTTT. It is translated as CSARVQGIAPLHF.

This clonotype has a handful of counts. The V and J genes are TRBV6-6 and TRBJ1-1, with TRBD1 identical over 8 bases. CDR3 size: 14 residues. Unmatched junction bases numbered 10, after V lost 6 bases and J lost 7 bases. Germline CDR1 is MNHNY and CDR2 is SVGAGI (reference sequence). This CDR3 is CASRRTRTGSEAFF. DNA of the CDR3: TGTGCCAGCAGACGAACAAGGACAGGGAGTGAAGCTTTCTTT.

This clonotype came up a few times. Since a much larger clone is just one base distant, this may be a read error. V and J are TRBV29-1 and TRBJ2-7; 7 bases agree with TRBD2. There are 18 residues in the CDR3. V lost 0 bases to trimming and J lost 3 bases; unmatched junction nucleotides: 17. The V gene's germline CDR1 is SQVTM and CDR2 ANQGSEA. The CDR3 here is CSVEDRALSGTGLYEQYF. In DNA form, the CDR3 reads TGCAGCGTTGAAGATCGGGCACTCAGCGGGACTGGACTCTACGAGCAGTACTTC.

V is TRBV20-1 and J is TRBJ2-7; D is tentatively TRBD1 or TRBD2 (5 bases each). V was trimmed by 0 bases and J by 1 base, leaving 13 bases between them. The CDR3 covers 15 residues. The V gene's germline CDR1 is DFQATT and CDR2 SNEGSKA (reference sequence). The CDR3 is CSARDFEGLSYEQYF. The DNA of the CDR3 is TGCAGTGCTAGAGATTTCGAGGGGCTTTCCTACGAGCAGTACTTC.

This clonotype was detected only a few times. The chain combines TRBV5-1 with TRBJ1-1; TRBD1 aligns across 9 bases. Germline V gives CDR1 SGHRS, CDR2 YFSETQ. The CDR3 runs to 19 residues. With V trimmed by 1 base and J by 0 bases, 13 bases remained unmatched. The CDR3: CASSLSLGTGSLLNTEAFF. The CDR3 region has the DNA TGCGCCAGCAGCTTGAGTTTGGGGACAGGGAGCCTATTGAACACTGAAGCTTTCTTT.

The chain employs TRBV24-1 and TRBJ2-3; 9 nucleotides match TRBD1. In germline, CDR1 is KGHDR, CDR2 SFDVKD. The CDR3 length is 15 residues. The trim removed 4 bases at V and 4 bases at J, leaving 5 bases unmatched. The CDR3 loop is CATSEPGQGSDTQYF. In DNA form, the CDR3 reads TGTGCCACCAGTGAGCCGGGACAGGGTTCAGATACGCAGTATTTT.

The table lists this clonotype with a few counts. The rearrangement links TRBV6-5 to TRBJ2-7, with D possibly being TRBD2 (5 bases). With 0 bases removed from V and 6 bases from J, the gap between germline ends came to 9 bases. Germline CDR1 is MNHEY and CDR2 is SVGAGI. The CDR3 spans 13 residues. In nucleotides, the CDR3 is TGTGCCAGCAGTTACTCCGGGAATCTCGAGCAGTACTTC. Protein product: CASSYSGNLEQYF.

The CDR3 region is CAISLVSGELFF. The CDR3 DNA sequence: TGTGCCATCAGTTTGGTTTCCGGGGAGCTGTTTTTT. The V and J genes are TRBV10-3 and TRBJ2-2; no definite D call. This CDR3 is 12 amino acids long. Germline values: CDR1 ENHRY, CDR2 SYGVKD. V lost 5 bases, J lost 6 bases, and 7 bases lay in between.

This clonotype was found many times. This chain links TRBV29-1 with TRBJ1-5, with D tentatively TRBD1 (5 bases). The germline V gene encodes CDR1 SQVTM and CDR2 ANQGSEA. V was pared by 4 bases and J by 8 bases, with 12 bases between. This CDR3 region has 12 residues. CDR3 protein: CSVGGSGKPQHF. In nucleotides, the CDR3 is TGCAGCGTTGGGGGGTCAGGGAAGCCCCAGCATTTT. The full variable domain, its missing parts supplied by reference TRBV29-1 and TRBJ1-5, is SAVISQKPSRDICQRGTSLTIQCQVDSQVTMMFWYRQQPGQSLTLIATANQGSEATYESGFVIDKFPISRPNLTFSTLTVSNMSPEDSSIYLCSVGGSGKPQHFGDGTRLSIL.

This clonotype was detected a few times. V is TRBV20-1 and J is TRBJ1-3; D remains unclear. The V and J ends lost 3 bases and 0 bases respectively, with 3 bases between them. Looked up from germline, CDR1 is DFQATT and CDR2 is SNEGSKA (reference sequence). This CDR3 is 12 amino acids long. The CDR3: CSASYSGNTIYF. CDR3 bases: TGCAGTGCTAGCTACTCTGGAAACACCATATATTTT.

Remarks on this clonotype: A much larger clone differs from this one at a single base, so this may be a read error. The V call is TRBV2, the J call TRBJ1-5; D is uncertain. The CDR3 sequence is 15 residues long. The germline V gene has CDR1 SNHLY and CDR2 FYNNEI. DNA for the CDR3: TGTGCCAACAGTGAGAACCCGGGGATCAATCAGCCCCAGCATTTT. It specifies CANSENPGINQPQHF.

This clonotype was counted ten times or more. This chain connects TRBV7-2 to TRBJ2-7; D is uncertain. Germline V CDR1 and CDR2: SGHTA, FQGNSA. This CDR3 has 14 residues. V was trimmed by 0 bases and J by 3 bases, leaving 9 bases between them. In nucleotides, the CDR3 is TGTGCCAGCAGCTTAGCGTACAGCCTCTACGAGCAGTACTTC. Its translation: CASSLAYSLYEQYF.

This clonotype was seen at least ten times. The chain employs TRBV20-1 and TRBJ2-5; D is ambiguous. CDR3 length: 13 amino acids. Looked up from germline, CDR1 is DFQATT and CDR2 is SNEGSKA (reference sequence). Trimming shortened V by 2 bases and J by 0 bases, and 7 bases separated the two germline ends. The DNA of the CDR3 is TGCAGTGCTAGACTCAGGTACCAAGAGACCCAGTACTTC. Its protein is CSARLRYQETQYF.

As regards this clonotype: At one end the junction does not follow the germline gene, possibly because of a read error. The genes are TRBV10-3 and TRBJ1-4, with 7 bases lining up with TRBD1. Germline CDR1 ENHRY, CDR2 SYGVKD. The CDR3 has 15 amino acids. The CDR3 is CASSLRQGVIEKLFF. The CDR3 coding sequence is TGTGCCAGCAGTTTGCGGCAGGGGGTGATTGAAAAACTGTTTTTT.

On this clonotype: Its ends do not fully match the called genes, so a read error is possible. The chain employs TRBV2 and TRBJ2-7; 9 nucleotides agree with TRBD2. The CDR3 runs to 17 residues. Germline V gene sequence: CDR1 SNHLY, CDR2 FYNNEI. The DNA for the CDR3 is TGTGCCAGCAGTACGGGTTCCAGACTAGCGGCCGCCTACGAGCAGGACTTC. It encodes CASSTGSRLAAAYEQDF.

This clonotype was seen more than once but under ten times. CDR3 residues: CASTRIREAYYEQYF. The DNA of the CDR3 is TGTGCCAGCACCCGTATCCGAGAAGCCTACTACGAGCAGTACTTC. The chain employs TRBV28 and TRBJ2-7; no reliable D call. The CDR3 has 15 amino acids. V lost 7 bases to trimming and J lost 3 bases, with 19 bases between them. Germline V lookup: CDR1 MDHEN, CDR2 SYDVKM.

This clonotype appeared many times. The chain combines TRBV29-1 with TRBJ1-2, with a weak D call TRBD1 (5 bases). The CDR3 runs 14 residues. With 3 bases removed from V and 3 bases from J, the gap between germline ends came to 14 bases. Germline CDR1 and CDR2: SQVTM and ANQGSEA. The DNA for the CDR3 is TGCAGCGTTGACGAGGTGCTGGGGCACTATGGCTACACCTTC. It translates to CSVDEVLGHYGYTF.

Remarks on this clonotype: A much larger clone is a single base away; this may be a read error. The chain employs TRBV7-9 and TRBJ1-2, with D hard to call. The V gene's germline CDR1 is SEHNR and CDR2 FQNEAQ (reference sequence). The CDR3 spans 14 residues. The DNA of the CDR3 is TGTGTCAGCCCCGCAGGCCCTCCCATGGACGGCTACACCTTC. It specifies CVSPAGPPMDGYTF.

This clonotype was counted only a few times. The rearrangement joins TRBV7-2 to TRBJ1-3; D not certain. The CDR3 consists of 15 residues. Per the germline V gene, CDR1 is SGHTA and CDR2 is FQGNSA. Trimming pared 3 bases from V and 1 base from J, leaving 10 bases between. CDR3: CASSFARLSGNTIYF. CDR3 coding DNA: TGTGCCAGCAGCTTCGCAAGGCTTTCTGGAAACACCATATATTTT.

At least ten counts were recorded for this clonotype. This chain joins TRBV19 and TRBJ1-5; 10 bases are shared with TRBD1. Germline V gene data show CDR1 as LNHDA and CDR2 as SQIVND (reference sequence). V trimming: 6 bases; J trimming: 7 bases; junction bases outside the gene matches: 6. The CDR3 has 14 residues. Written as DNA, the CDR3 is TGTGCCAGTAGGGACCGGGACAGGGGACAGCCCCAGCATTTT. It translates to CASRDRDRGQPQHF.

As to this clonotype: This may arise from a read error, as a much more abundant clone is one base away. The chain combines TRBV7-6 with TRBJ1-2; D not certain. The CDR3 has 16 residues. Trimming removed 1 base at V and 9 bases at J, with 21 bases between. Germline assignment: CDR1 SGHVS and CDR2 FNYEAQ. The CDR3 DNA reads TGTGCCAGCAGCTTAGGGGTCAGGCCGGTAGGGAAAAGCTACACCTTC. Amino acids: CASSLGVRPVGKSYTF.

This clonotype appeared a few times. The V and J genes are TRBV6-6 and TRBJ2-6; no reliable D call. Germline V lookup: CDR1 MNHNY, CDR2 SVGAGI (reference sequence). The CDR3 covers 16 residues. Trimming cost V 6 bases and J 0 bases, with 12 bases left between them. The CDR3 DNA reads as TGTGCCAGCAGCCCCGAGCCGGGCTCTGGGGCCAACGTCCTGACTTTC. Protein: CASSPEPGSGANVLTF.

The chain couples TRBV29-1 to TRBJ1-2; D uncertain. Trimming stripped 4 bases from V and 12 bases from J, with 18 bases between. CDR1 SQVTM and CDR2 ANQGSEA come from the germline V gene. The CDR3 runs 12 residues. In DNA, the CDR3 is TGCAGCGTTGTTCTGGGTGACTCTGGAAACACCTTC. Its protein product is CSVVLGDSGNTF.

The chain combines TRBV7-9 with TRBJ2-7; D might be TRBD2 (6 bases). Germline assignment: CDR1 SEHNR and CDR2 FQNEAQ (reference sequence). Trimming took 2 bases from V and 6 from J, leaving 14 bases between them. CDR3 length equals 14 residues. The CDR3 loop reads CASSLRASDSEQYF. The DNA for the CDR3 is TGTGCCAGCAGCTTAAGGGCTAGCGATTCCGAGCAGTACTTC.

CDR3 loop: CSVGQTYEQYF. The CDR3, as DNA: TGCAGCGTGGGACAGACCTACGAGCAGTACTTC. The chain joins TRBV29-1 to TRBJ2-7, with 7 positions matching TRBD1. V lost 6 bases and J lost 2; bases outside the gene matches: 1. Germline CDR1 and CDR2: SQVTM and ANQGSEA. This CDR3 is built from 11 residues.

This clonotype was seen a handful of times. The CDR3 nucleotides read TGCAGTGCTAGAGATGTCTATGGCTACACCTTC. Translated, it gives CSARDVYGYTF. The rearrangement links TRBV20-1 to TRBJ1-2; D ambiguous. The CDR3 length is 11 residues. The germline V and J ends were trimmed by 0 bases and 4 bases, with 3 bases remaining between them. CDR1 and CDR2 from the germline V gene are DFQATT and SNEGSKA (reference sequence).

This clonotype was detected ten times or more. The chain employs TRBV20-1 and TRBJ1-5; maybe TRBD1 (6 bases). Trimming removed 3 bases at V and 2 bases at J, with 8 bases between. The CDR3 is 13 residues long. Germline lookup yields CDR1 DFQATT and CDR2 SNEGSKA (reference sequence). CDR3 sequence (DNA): TGCAGTGCTAGCCGACAGGGCAATCAGCCCCAGCATTTT. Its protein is CSASRQGNQPQHF.